This T cell receptor beta chain was sequenced for a study of blood T cell repertoires in COVID-19. About the study: COVID-19 samples, acute and convalescent, were from the United States, Italy and Spain. From T cells, B-cell-depleted T cells, or PBMCs came the material, which was cDNA or gDNA.

This clone has more than one count but fewer than ten. As handled by the study authors: Estimates of nucleated cell counts were drawn from the amplification of reference gene primers. Method: immunoSEQ multiplex PCR; TCRdb's copy keeps in-frame clones and lacks some. The V and J calls and the clone size are those of that table, but D and trimming were determined from the DNA. The sample lists over 200,000 clones, about nine tenths seen once, with just over 2.5% in the top ten. This sequence was found in a person aged 18-35 years with COVID-19, enrolled during active disease. The sequenced sample was peripheral blood.

CDR3 sequence reads: CATSDINRGPHYEQYF. In nucleotides, the CDR3 is TGTGCCACCAGTGATATAAACAGGGGGCCCCACTACGAGCAGTACTTC. The chain links TRBV24-1 to TRBJ2-7; 9 bases map to TRBD1. The trim removed 3 bases at V and 3 bases at J, leaving 8 bases unmatched. This CDR3 is built from 16 residues. Germline CDR1 is KGHDR and CDR2 is SFDVKD.